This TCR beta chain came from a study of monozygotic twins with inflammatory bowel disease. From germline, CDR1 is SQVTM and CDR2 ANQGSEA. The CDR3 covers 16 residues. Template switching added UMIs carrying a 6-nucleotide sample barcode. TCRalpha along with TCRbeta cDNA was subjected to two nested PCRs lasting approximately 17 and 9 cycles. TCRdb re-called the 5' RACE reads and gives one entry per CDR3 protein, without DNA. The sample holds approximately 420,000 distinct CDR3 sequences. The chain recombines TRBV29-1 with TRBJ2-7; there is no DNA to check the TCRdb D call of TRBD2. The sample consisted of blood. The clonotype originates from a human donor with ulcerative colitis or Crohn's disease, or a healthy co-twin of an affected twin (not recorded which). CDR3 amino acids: CSVEGLAGRKGDEQYF.